This T cell receptor beta chain was captured in a study of blood T cell repertoires in COVID-19. Study at large: Acute and convalescent COVID-19 samples came from the United States, Italy and Spain. Nucleic acid was either cDNA or gDNA, and it came from T cells, B-cell-depleted T cells, or PBMCs.

In the authors' workflow: Amplification from reference gene primers served as the basis for estimated nucleated cell counts. The repertoire was sequenced with immunoSEQ multiplex PCR; TCRdb's copy has only in-frame clones and lacks some. The V and J calls and the clone size are those of that table, but D and trimming were determined from the DNA. The data contain approximately 60,000 clones, approximately 90% of them singletons. V lost 8 bases and J lost 3, with 14 bases in between. This CDR3 is 13 amino acids long. Looked up from germline, CDR1 is MGHDK and CDR2 is SYGVNS. Followed over time, Seattle patients had been enrolled while infection was active.

The source is an elderly woman with COVID-19, enrolled during active disease. The J gene is TRBJ2-7, the V gene TRBV25-1; TRBD2 is a possible D gene (5 bases). The specimen was peripheral blood. In nucleotides, the CDR3 is TGTGCCAGCGCGCGAGGGCAGAGCTACGAGCAGTACTTC. It encodes CASARGQSYEQYF.